This T cell receptor beta chain was profiled in a study of T cells after yellow fever vaccination. The study's findings and limits: Some clonotypes, a small share, were shared between CD4 and CD8 compartments. Abundant clonotypes from the bulk population could contaminate FACS-sorted repertoires.

This clonotype was picked up many times. The antigen is undetermined. In TCRdb, the 5' RACE reads were re-called with MiXCR into one record per CDR3 protein. The sample lists 550,000 to 750,000 distinct CDR3 sequences; 13% were seen once. CDR1 SGHDN and CDR2 FVKESK come from the germline V gene. Trimming stripped 1 base from V and 7 bases from J, with 13 bases between. The CDR3 is 15 residues long. The rearrangement joins TRBV14 to TRBJ2-2; D is unresolved. The specimen comprised PBMCs, sampled on the day of the yellow fever booster vaccination. The sequence was collected from a man aged 25 to 45 who received the YFV17D yellow fever vaccine. CDR3 region: CASSQGTAWGGELFF. DNA for the CDR3: TGTGCCAGCAGCCAAGGGACGGCCTGGGGCGGGGAGCTGTTTTTT.